The rows below give T cell receptor beta chains drawn from one sample of a study of T cell responses to AZD1222 COVID-19 vaccine. TCRdb's copy holds only in-frame clones and misses some; the assay was immunoSEQ multiplex PCR. Of around 99,000 clones in the sample, approximately 90% were seen once. Sequencing was performed on peripheral blood, taken 28 days after the second AZD1222 dose. Source of these receptors: an adult who received the AZD1222 COVID-19 vaccine. Both conserved end residues are part of each CDR3. D genes are given only for firm matches. Not every row has a clone size; where given, it reads once, few, many or a size class.

abundance	v_gene	d_gene	j_gene	CDR3nt	CDR3aa
NA	TRBV18	NA	TRBJ1-1	TGTGCCAGCTCACCACAAGGACAGCGGAACACTGAAGCTTTCTTT	CASSPQGQRNTEAFF
once	TRBV3-1/TRBV3-2	NA	TRBJ1-4	TGTGCCAGCAGCCAAGAAGGGGCAGGAAGTAATGAAAAACTGTTTTTT	CASSQEGAGSNEKLFF
NA	TRBV19	TRBD2	TRBJ2-1	TGTGCCACCCTGTCGGGAGGGAGGGGTGAGCAGTTCTTC	CATLSGGRGEQFF
NA	TRBV10-3	NA	TRBJ2-1	TGTGCCATCAGTGAACTCCTCAATGAGCAGTTCTTC	CAISELLNEQFF
NA	TRBV2	NA	TRBJ1-5	TGTGCCAGCACTGCGTTGCAGGGCAATCAGCCCCAGCATTTT	CASTALQGNQPQHF
NA	TRBV13	NA	TRBJ2-5	TGTGCCAGCAGCTTGGGACCTCAAGGTGAGACCCAGTACTTC	CASSLGPQGETQYF
once	TRBV10-3	NA	TRBJ2-1	TGTGCCATCAGTGAGTCGGGCGACTCCTACAATGAGCAGTTCTTC	CAISESGDSYNEQFF
NA	TRBV6-1	TRBD2	TRBJ2-1	TGTGCCAGCAGTGAACTGCCTAGCGGGAGCAATGAGCAGTTCTTC	CASSELPSGSNEQFF
NA	TRBV9	TRBD1	TRBJ1-4	TGTGCCAGCAGCGTAGGGGGACAGGGGTGGGATGAAAAACTGTTTTTT	CASSVGGQGWDEKLFF
NA	TRBV3-1/TRBV3-2	NA	TRBJ2-1	TGTGCCAGCAGTCGGGGAAATGAGCAGTTCTTC	CASSRGNEQFF
NA	TRBV4-1	TRBD2	TRBJ2-1	TGCGCCAGCAGCCGTAAGACTAGCGGGGGCAACTACAATGAGCAGTTCTTC	CASSRKTSGGNYNEQFF
once	TRBV14	NA	TRBJ1-2	TGTGCCAGCAGCCAAGCAGTTAACTATGGCTACACCTTC	CASSQAVNYGYTF
NA	TRBV25-1	TRBD2	TRBJ2-7	TGTGCCAGCACCTCGAGCACTAGCGGGGCCTACGAGCAGTACTTC	CASTSSTSGAYEQYF
NA	TRBV5-8	TRBD1	TRBJ1-1	TGTGCCAGCAGCTTGGCTACACAGGGGGCAGGGGTAAACACTGAAGCTTTCTTT	CASSLATQGAGVNTEAFF
NA	TRBV11-3	NA	TRBJ2-3	TGTGCCAGCAGCTTATCTTCCCCAGATACGCAGTATTTT	CASSLSSPDTQYF
NA	TRBV28	NA	TRBJ1-6	TGTGCCAGCAGTTCGTGGCAGGAAAATTCACCCCTCCACTTT	CASSSWQENSPLHF
few	TRBV7-9	NA	TRBJ1-1	TGTGCCAGCAGCTTAGGAGGGGGAACTGAAGCTTTCTTT	CASSLGGGTEAFF
NA	TRBV24-1	TRBD2	TRBJ2-5	TGTGCCACCAGTGGTTCTTCTAGCGGCTCCCAAGAGACCCAGTACTTC	CATSGSSSGSQETQYF
NA	TRBV7-2	NA	TRBJ1-5	TGTGCCAGCAGCTTAGCGGGAACGGGCAATCAGCCCCAGCATTTT	CASSLAGTGNQPQHF
NA	TRBV2	TRBD1	TRBJ2-3	TGTGCCAGCAGTCGACAGGGGGACACAGATACGCAGTATTTT	CASSRQGDTDTQYF
once	TRBV27	NA	TRBJ2-1	TGTGCCAGCCGAAGGGTAAGCTCCTACAATGAGCAGTTCTTC	CASRRVSSYNEQFF
NA	TRBV25-1	NA	TRBJ1-1	TGTGCCAGCCAAGACCGATCGAACACTGAAGCTTTCTTT	CASQDRSNTEAFF
NA	TRBV6-4	NA	TRBJ1-3	TGTGCCACCCACACCGGACGTGGGGGAAACACCATATATTTT	CATHTGRGGNTIYF
NA	TRBV30	NA	TRBJ2-5	TGTGCCTGGAAGCTCTATGGTGGAGAGACCCAGTACTTC	CAWKLYGGETQYF
NA	TRBV19	NA	TRBJ1-2	TGTGCCAGTAGTATCGGGGGGCTCTCCTGGGTCTATGGCTACACCTTC	CASSIGGLSWVYGYTF
NA	TRBV19	TRBD2	TRBJ2-7	TGTGCCACCTCATCATTTCGGGGGGGCACTTACGAGCAGTACTTC	CATSSFRGGTYEQYF
NA	TRBV20-1	NA	TRBJ1-5	TGCAGTGCTTGCGGCTGGCAGCCCCAGCATTTT	CSACGWQPQHF
NA	TRBV2	TRBD1	TRBJ1-5	TGTGCCTCCCAACAGGACAGGGGTACAATTCAGCCCCAGCATTTT	CASQQDRGTIQPQHF
few	TRBV27	TRBD1	TRBJ1-4	TGTGCCAGCAGTTTAGTTGGGACAGGGGCCTTAGGGGGAAAACTGTTTTTT	CASSLVGTGALGGKLFF
NA	TRBV5-1	TRBD2	TRBJ2-7	TGCGCCAGCAGCACGGGGGGGTCCAACGAGCAGTACTTC	CASSTGGSNEQYF
NA	TRBV4-1	TRBD2	TRBJ2-5	TGCGCCAGCAGCCAAGATGTCCTAGCGGGGCAGACCCAGTACTTC	CASSQDVLAGQTQYF
NA	TRBV4-1	NA	TRBJ2-2	TGCGCCAGCAGCCTACCCCGGGAGCACACCGGGGAGCTGTTTTTT	CASSLPREHTGELFF
NA	TRBV9	NA	TRBJ1-1	TGTGCCAGCAGCGTAGATCCGGGAGCTCGAGGGGAAGCTTTCTTT	CASSVDPGARGEAFF
once	TRBV5-1	NA	TRBJ1-4	TGCGCCAGCAGCTTGGAGCCGGGTAGAAAACTGTTTTTT	CASSLEPGRKLFF
NA	TRBV7-9	TRBD1	TRBJ1-1	TGTGCCAGCAGCTTAGGGGACAGGGGGAACACTGAAGCTTTCTTT	CASSLGDRGNTEAFF
NA	TRBV4-1	NA	TRBJ2-3	TGCGCCAGCAGCCCTAGACCCGGAGAGGGCACAGATACGCAGTATTTT	CASSPRPGEGTDTQYF
NA	TRBV3-1/TRBV3-2	NA	TRBJ1-2	TGTGCCAGCAGCCAGGGCGATTTTAGGGGGGCAAGCACCTTC	CASSQGDFRGASTF
NA	TRBV5-1	NA	TRBJ1-1	TGCGCCAGCAGCTCGAACCCAGACAGTAACACTGAAGCTTTCTTT	CASSSNPDSNTEAFF
NA	TRBV6-5	NA	TRBJ1-5	TGTGCCAGCAGACAAGAACAAGGGTTTCAGCCCCAGCATTTT	CASRQEQGFQPQHF
NA	TRBV30	TRBD1	TRBJ1-1	TGTGCCTGGAGTTCGGCAGGGGGGACTGAAGCTTTCTTT	CAWSSAGGTEAFF
NA	TRBV7-2	TRBD2	TRBJ2-1	TGTGCCAGCGCTTATCCGGGAGGGCCAGGCCATGCCAAGAATGAGCAGTTCTTC	CASAYPGGPGHAKNEQFF
NA	TRBV5-6	NA	TRBJ1-1	TGTGCCAGCAGCTTGGCCTCGGGATGGACTGAAGCTTTCTTT	CASSLASGWTEAFF
NA	TRBV27	TRBD1	TRBJ1-1	TGTGCCAGCAACCCGACAGGGGCCAGAGTTGAAGCTTTCTTT	CASNPTGARVEAFF
NA	TRBV19	NA	TRBJ1-1	TGTGCCAGTAGTTCAATCGGACGGAGGAGAGTTCTGAACACTGAAGCTTTCTTT	CASSSIGRRRVLNTEAFF
NA	TRBV6-5	NA	TRBJ1-2	TGTGCCAGCAGTTACTCCCGAGGGAACTATGGCTACACCTTC	CASSYSRGNYGYTF
NA	TRBV11-2	NA	TRBJ1-1	TGTGCCAGCAGCTTAATCGGGGCAGTGGACACTGAAGCTTTCTTT	CASSLIGAVDTEAFF
NA	TRBV11-2	NA	TRBJ1-1	TGTGCCAGCAGTCAAGTCGGGGTGAACACTGAAGCTTTCTTT	CASSQVGVNTEAFF
NA	TRBV18	TRBD1	TRBJ2-5	TGTGCCAGCTCACCACCCGGGACAGCTCAAGAGACCCAGTACTTC	CASSPPGTAQETQYF
NA	TRBV28	TRBD1	TRBJ1-5	TGTGCCAGCAGTTCCCCGGACAGGGCGGCCGGCAATCAGCCCCAGCATTTT	CASSSPDRAAGNQPQHF